This T cell receptor beta chain is drawn from a study of blood T cell repertoires in COVID-19. Study details: Whether acute or convalescent, the COVID-19 samples came from the United States, Italy and Spain. Sources were T cells, B-cell-depleted T cells, or PBMCs; the material itself was cDNA or gDNA.

Authors' analysis steps: Using reference gene primer amplification, nucleated cell counts were estimated. Clones were read by immunoSEQ multiplex PCR, and TCRdb kept only the in-frame ones, dropping some. V, J and clone size derive from that table, while D and trimming were established from the DNA sequence. The data hold over 95,000 clones, with 75% to 90% observed a single time. The V and J ends lost 4 bases and 4 bases respectively, with 14 bases between them. This CDR3 has 15 residues. The germline gives CDR1 MGHRA, CDR2 YSYEKL. This sequence was found in a woman in her 40s with acute or convalescent COVID-19. The source material was peripheral blood. This chain uses TRBV4-1 with TRBJ1-5, with D maybe TRBD1 (5 bases). CDR3 nucleotide sequence: TGCGCCAGCAGCCCTAACTCGAACAGGAATCAGCCCCAGCATTTT. It codes for CASSPNSNRNQPQHF.